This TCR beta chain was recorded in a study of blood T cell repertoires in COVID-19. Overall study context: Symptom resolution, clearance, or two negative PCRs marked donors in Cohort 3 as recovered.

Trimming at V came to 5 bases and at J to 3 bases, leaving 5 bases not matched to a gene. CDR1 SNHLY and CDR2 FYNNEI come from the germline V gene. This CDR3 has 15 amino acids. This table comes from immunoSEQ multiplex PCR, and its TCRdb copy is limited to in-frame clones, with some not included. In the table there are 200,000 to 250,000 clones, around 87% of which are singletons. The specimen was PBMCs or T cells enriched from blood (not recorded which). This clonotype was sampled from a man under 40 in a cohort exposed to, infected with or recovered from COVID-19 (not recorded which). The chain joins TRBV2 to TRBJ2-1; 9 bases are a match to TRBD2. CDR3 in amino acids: CASSTGTSNYNEQFF. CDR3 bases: TGTGCCAGCAGTACCGGGACTAGCAACTACAATGAGCAGTTCTTC.